These T cell receptor beta chains were read from a single sample in a study of graft-versus-host responses after intestinal transplantation. Measured with immunoSEQ multiplex PCR; TCRdb has only the in-frame clones, and not every one. The data show about 85,000 clones, 75% to 90% seen once. These receptors have no identified antigens. Sequencing used unstimulated CD8+ T cells sorted from spleen or lymph node cells, obtained before intestinal transplant. Receptors originate from a human donor who received an intestinal transplant. The CDR3 runs from the conserved cysteine through the conserved F or W. The D gene is left open where the match is weak. Clone size is given for some rows only: seen once, a few or many times, or a class if the clone is expanded.

J gene: TRBJ1-4
D gene: .
clone size: .
CDR3 length: 17
V gene: TRBV2
CDR3 DNA: TGTGCCAGCAGTGATTTCACTCCGCCAGAAATTAATGAAAAACTGTTTTTT
CDR3 protein: CASSDFTPPEINEKLFF

J gene: TRBJ2-7
D gene: .
clone size: few
CDR3 length: 15
V gene: TRBV2
CDR3 DNA: TGTGCCAGCAGTGAAGTTGGGCAGGGGCCCTACGAGCAGTACTTC
CDR3 protein: CASSEVGQGPYEQYF

J gene: TRBJ2-1
D gene: TRBD2
clone size: .
CDR3 length: 15
V gene: TRBV27
CDR3 DNA: TGTGCCAGCAGCACCGGGACTAGCGGGATATATGAGCAGTTCTTC
CDR3 protein: CASSTGTSGIYEQFF

J gene: TRBJ2-1
D gene: .
clone size: few
CDR3 length: 18
V gene: TRBV30
CDR3 DNA: TGTGCCTGGATCCCATGGGGGCCCCTCCCTGTGTCTGGCGCCGAGCAGTTCTTC
CDR3 protein: CAWIPWGPLPVSGAEQFF

J gene: TRBJ2-7
D gene: .
clone size: .
CDR3 length: 16
V gene: TRBV5-1
CDR3 DNA: TGCGCCAGCAGCTTCGGCCTCTGCAGGAGCTCCTACGAGCAGTACTTC
CDR3 protein: CASSFGLCRSSYEQYF

J gene: TRBJ1-6
D gene: TRBD1
clone size: .
CDR3 length: 13
V gene: TRBV30
CDR3 DNA: TGTGCCTGGAGTGACAGGGGTAGTTCACCCCTCCACTTT
CDR3 protein: CAWSDRGSSPLHF

J gene: TRBJ2-3
D gene: TRBD2
clone size: .
CDR3 length: 15
V gene: TRBV6-5
CDR3 DNA: TGTGCCAGCAGTTCTAGCGGGGGGGCCGGAGATACGCAGTATTTT
CDR3 protein: CASSSSGGAGDTQYF

J gene: TRBJ2-1
D gene: .
clone size: .
CDR3 length: 13
V gene: TRBV4-1
CDR3 DNA: TGCGCCAGCAGCCAAGACAGGGCTAATGAGCAGTTCTTC
CDR3 protein: CASSQDRANEQFF

J gene: TRBJ1-1
D gene: .
clone size: .
CDR3 length: 15
V gene: TRBV27
CDR3 DNA: TGTGCCAGCAGTACCGGGGGGGCTGTCAACACTGAAGCTTTCTTT
CDR3 protein: CASSTGGAVNTEAFF

J gene: TRBJ2-1
D gene: TRBD2
clone size: .
CDR3 length: 16
V gene: TRBV30
CDR3 DNA: TGTGCCTGGACAACCTTGGGACTAGGGGTTATCGATGAGCAGTTCTTC
CDR3 protein: CAWTTLGLGVIDEQFF

J gene: TRBJ2-7
D gene: .
clone size: .
CDR3 length: 13
V gene: TRBV30
CDR3 DNA: TGTGCTGTCACTCAGGGGACCCGCCACGAGCAGTACTTC
CDR3 protein: CAVTQGTRHEQYF

J gene: TRBJ2-3
D gene: .
clone size: .
CDR3 length: 17
V gene: TRBV2
CDR3 DNA: TGTGCCAGCAGCGGCGAGGGGCGCGCGGCCCTGCGACATACGCAGTATTTT
CDR3 protein: CASSGEGRAALRHTQYF

J gene: TRBJ2-7
D gene: .
clone size: .
CDR3 length: 12
V gene: TRBV6-5
CDR3 DNA: TGTGCCAGTACATCCGTATCCTACGAGCAGTACTTC
CDR3 protein: CASTSVSYEQYF

J gene: TRBJ2-7
D gene: .
clone size: .
CDR3 length: 15
V gene: TRBV4-1
CDR3 DNA: TGCGCCAGCAGCCAAGATCGGGGGTCCACCTACGAGCAGTACTTC
CDR3 protein: CASSQDRGSTYEQYF

J gene: TRBJ1-4
D gene: .
clone size: .
CDR3 length: 16
V gene: TRBV29-1
CDR3 DNA: TGCAGCGTTGTCATCAGGACCGGGTGGGCTAATGAAAAACTGTTTTTT
CDR3 protein: CSVVIRTGWANEKLFF

J gene: TRBJ2-5
D gene: TRBD2
clone size: .
CDR3 length: 14
V gene: TRBV19
CDR3 DNA: TGTGCCAGTAGTATTGAACTAGCGGAAGAGACCCAGTACTTC
CDR3 protein: CASSIELAEETQYF

J gene: TRBJ1-2
D gene: .
clone size: .
CDR3 length: 14
V gene: TRBV9
CDR3 DNA: TGTGCCAGCAGCGTAGGCGGGGAGGACTATGGCTACACCTTC
CDR3 protein: CASSVGGEDYGYTF

J gene: TRBJ1-2
D gene: .
clone size: .
CDR3 length: 14
V gene: TRBV5-1
CDR3 DNA: TGCGCCAGCAGCTTTTTGGGCAGCTTCTATGGCTACACCTTC
CDR3 protein: CASSFLGSFYGYTF

J gene: TRBJ2-3
D gene: TRBD2
clone size: once
CDR3 length: 15
V gene: TRBV5-1
CDR3 DNA: TGCGCCAGCAGTTTCGGACTAGGGGTGACAGATACGCAGTATTTT
CDR3 protein: CASSFGLGVTDTQYF

J gene: TRBJ1-6
D gene: .
clone size: .
CDR3 length: 15
V gene: TRBV9
CDR3 DNA: TGTGCCAGCAGCGTAGTAGCTGGGGAGGGTTCACCCCTCCACTTT
CDR3 protein: CASSVVAGEGSPLHF

J gene: TRBJ2-3
D gene: TRBD2
clone size: .
CDR3 length: 19
V gene: TRBV28
CDR3 DNA: TGTGCCAGCAGTTTTCCTAAAAGTTGGGGACTAGCGGCAACAGATACGCAGTATTTT
CDR3 protein: CASSFPKSWGLAATDTQYF

J gene: TRBJ2-7
D gene: .
clone size: once
CDR3 length: 11
V gene: TRBV29-1
CDR3 DNA: TGCAGCGTTGAAGTATCCTACGAGCAGTACTTC
CDR3 protein: CSVEVSYEQYF

J gene: TRBJ2-1
D gene: .
clone size: .
CDR3 length: 14
V gene: TRBV9
CDR3 DNA: TGTGCCAGCAGCGTTAGCGGCTCCTACAATGAGCAGTTCTTC
CDR3 protein: CASSVSGSYNEQFF

J gene: TRBJ2-1
D gene: .
clone size: .
CDR3 length: 13
V gene: TRBV11-2
CDR3 DNA: TGTGCCAGCAGCTTAGAGCTAACTAAGGCGCAGTTCTTC
CDR3 protein: CASSLELTKAQFF

J gene: TRBJ1-5
D gene: .
clone size: .
CDR3 length: 13
V gene: TRBV27
CDR3 DNA: TGTGCCAGCAGTTTGTCGGGCAATCAGCCCCAGCATTTT
CDR3 protein: CASSLSGNQPQHF

J gene: TRBJ2-1
D gene: .
clone size: .
CDR3 length: 15
V gene: TRBV2
CDR3 DNA: TGTGCCAGCAGTGAAAACGGGGGCCCTTACAATGAGCAGTTCTTC
CDR3 protein: CASSENGGPYNEQFF

J gene: TRBJ1-4
D gene: .
clone size: .
CDR3 length: 14
V gene: TRBV28
CDR3 DNA: TGTGCCAGCAGCCCCACCGCAACTAATGAAAAACTGTTTTTT
CDR3 protein: CASSPTATNEKLFF

J gene: TRBJ2-2
D gene: .
clone size: once
CDR3 length: 15
V gene: TRBV28
CDR3 DNA: TGTGCCAGCAGTTTGGCGACGTACGGGGCCGGGGAGCTGTTTTTT
CDR3 protein: CASSLATYGAGELFF

J gene: TRBJ2-1
D gene: .
clone size: .
CDR3 length: 15
V gene: TRBV5-1
CDR3 DNA: TGCGCCAGCAGCAAGACAATTCCCTCCTACAATGAGCAGTTCTTC
CDR3 protein: CASSKTIPSYNEQFF

J gene: TRBJ1-5
D gene: .
clone size: .
CDR3 length: 14
V gene: TRBV19
CDR3 DNA: TGTGCCAGTAGTATAGTACAGGCGAATCAGCCCCAGCATTTT
CDR3 protein: CASSIVQANQPQHF